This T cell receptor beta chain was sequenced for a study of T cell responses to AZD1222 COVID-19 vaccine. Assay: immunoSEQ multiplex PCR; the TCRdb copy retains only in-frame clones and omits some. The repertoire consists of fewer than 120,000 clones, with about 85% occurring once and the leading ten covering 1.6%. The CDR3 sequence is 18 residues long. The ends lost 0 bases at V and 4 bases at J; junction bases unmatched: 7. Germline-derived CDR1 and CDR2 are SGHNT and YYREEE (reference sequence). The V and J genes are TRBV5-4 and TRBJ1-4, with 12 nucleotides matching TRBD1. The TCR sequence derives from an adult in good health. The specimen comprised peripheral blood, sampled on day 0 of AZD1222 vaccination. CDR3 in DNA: TGTGCCAGCAGCTTGGGACGGGACAGGGGGCGTAATAATGAAAAACTGTTTTTT. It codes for CASSLGRDRGRNNEKLFF.